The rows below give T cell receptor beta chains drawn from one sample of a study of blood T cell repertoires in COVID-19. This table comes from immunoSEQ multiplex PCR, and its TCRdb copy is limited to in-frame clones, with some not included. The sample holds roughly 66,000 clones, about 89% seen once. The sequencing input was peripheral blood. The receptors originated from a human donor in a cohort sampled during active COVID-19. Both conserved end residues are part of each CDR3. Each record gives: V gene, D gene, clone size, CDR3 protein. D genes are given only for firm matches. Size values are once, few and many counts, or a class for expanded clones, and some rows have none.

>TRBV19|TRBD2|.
CASSERESYEQYF
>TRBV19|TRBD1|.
CASTLVHRGDTEAFF
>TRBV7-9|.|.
CASSFYRDTTSTDTQYF
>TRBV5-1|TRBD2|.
CASSLSGTSGGTDTQYF
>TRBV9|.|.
CASSVNARGPNYGYTF
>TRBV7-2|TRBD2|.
CASSLGTLAGGGADTQYF
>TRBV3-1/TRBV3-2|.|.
CASSRQRMNTGELFF
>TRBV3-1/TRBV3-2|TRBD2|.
CASSPTSGHYNEQFF
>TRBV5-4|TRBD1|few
CASSLGGTGHYTF
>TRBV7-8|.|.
CASSLDGSMAGELFF
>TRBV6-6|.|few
CASSGSKPSYEQYF
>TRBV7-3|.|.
CASSPGSAGETQYF
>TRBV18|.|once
CASSAGTGSSYEQYF
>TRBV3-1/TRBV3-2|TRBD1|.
CASSPYRGQEKLFF
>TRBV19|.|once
CASKTGNYGYTF
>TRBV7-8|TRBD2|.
CASSSHSFSGGAVETQYF